This TCR beta chain was identified in a study of metastatic and nonmetastatic thyroid tumors. TCRdb re-analyzed the PCR reads using MiXCR. The sample yields 8,000 to 8,500 clones, 44% seen once. Each patient went into thyroid surgery without having received any treatment. This sequence originates from a male donor with papillary thyroid cancer or a benign thyroid nodule (not recorded which). Some clones in this sample may be carry-over from other donors' samples. Material: tumor tissue.

The DNA of the CDR3 is TGTGCCAGCAGCTTAAGACTAGCGGGAGGGTCCTACAATGAGCAGTTCTTC. Encoded protein: CASSLRLAGGSYNEQFF. The rearrangement uses TRBV11-2 and TRBJ2-1; TRBD2 matches at 14 bases. The germline gives CDR1 SGHAT, CDR2 FQNNGV. The trim removed 2 bases at V and 1 base at J, leaving 1 base unmatched. The CDR3 is 17 amino acids.